Presented here are 24 T cell receptor beta chains from one specimen sequenced in a study of post-analysis software for immune sequencing data. Which antigens these TCRs recognize remains unknown. Study-level points and caveats: TRBV5-6, TRBV5-1 and TRBV20-1 belonged to a set of about five TRBV segments that were more frequent in patients than controls.

Unique molecular identifiers were carried by the TCR beta cDNA libraries. MiXCR, applied by TCRdb to the PCR reads, yields one record per CDR3 protein. The sample lists approximately 350,000 distinct CDR3 sequences; roughly 35% were seen once. Sequenced sample: blood. Receptors were obtained from a girl aged 10-17 years with multiple sclerosis.

The chain carries TRBV12-3 or TRBV12-4 and TRBJ2-5, with D uncertain. V lost 5 bases, J lost 4 bases, and 8 bases lay in between. The CDR3 contains 12 residues. The CDR3 DNA reads as TGTGCCAGCAGTCTCGGGCCAGAGACCCAGTACTTC. Protein product: CASSLGPETQYF.

The CDR3 sequence: CATSREGQPLHF. The CDR3 region has the DNA TGTGCCACCAGCAGAGAGGGTCAACCCCTCCACTTT. The rearrangement uses TRBV15 and TRBJ1-6; D ambiguous. The CDR3 has 12 amino acids. V lost 0 bases and J lost 12, with 6 bases in between. CDR1 and CDR2 (germline): LNHNV, YYDKDF (reference sequence).

V is TRBV7-9 and J is TRBJ1-1; no clear D gene. This CDR3 is 14 amino acids long. Germline V gene lookup returns CDR1 SEHNR and CDR2 FQNEAQ (reference sequence). V gave up 2 bases and J gave up 5 bases, with 12 bases separating them. The CDR3 sequence is CASSLPYGVTEAFF. DNA for the CDR3: TGTGCCAGCAGCTTACCCTATGGGGTAACTGAAGCTTTCTTT.

The V and J genes are TRBV18 and TRBJ2-7, with a tentative D call TRBD2 (6 bases). Germline V lookup: CDR1 KGHSH, CDR2 LQKENI. The CDR3 spans 13 residues. V shed 6 bases and J shed 3 bases, with 12 bases lying between them. For the CDR3, the DNA is TGTGCCAGCTCCCCGGAGGGCCACTACGAGCAGTACTTC. This encodes CASSPEGHYEQYF.

CDR3 in DNA: TGCAGTGCTACCCCCTCCGGGACTAGCGCATACGATACGCAGTATTTT. Translated, it gives CSATPSGTSAYDTQYF. V usage is TRBV20-1 and J usage is TRBJ2-3; 10 bases fit TRBD2. The CDR3 totals 16 residues. Unmatched junction bases numbered 13, after V lost 4 bases and J lost 6 bases. The V gene's germline CDR1 is DFQATT and CDR2 SNEGSKA (reference sequence).

This clonotype showed up just a few times. This chain joins TRBV7-2 and TRBJ2-3; D uncertain. Germline values: CDR1 SGHTA, CDR2 FQGNSA. V was pared by 5 bases and J by 7 bases, with 10 bases between. This CDR3 region has 12 residues. In DNA, the CDR3 is TGTGCCAGCAGCCCCCAGTTGAATACGCAGTATTTT. It translates to CASSPQLNTQYF.

This chain joins TRBV6-2 or TRBV6-3 and TRBJ2-1; tentative D call: TRBD1 (6 bases). With 2 bases removed from V and 14 bases from J, the gap between germline ends came to 10 bases. This CDR3 comprises 11 residues. From germline, CDR1 is MNHEY and CDR2 SVGEGT. CDR3 sequence: CASSYQGQKFF. In nucleotides, the CDR3 is TGTGCCAGCAGTTACCAGGGACAAAAGTTCTTC.

The rearrangement links TRBV5-6 to TRBJ2-1; the match to TRBD2 covers 9 bases. Germline CDR1 reads SGHDT; CDR2 reads YYEEEE. This CDR3 contains 15 residues. V shed 6 bases, J shed 6 bases, and the junction held 10 bases outside the gene matches. The CDR3 DNA is TGTGCCAGCAACCCGCCGGGACTAGCTTCCAATGAGCAGTTCTTC. This encodes CASNPPGLASNEQFF. Based on the CDR3 plus reference TRBV5-6 and TRBJ2-1, the full variable domain is DAGVTQSPTHLIKTRGQQVTLRCSPKSGHDTVSWYQQALGQGPQFIFQYYEEEERQRGNFPDRFSGHQFPNYSSELNVNALLLGDSALYLCASNPPGLASNEQFFGPGTRLTVL.

This clonotype was seen a few times. The chain couples TRBV7-9 to TRBJ1-2, with D possibly matching TRBD1 (5 bases). The CDR3 length is 14 residues. Looked up from germline, CDR1 is SEHNR and CDR2 is FQNEAQ (reference sequence). The V end lost 3 bases, the J end lost 6 bases, and 14 bases lay between the germline ends. CDR3: CASSFPIGGNGYTF. The CDR3 nucleotides read TGTGCCAGCAGCTTTCCGATCGGGGGAAATGGCTACACCTTC. Full variable domain (missing parts from reference TRBV7-9 and TRBJ1-2): DTGVSQNPRHKITKRGQNVTFRCDPISEHNRLYWYRQTLGQGPEFLTYFQNEAQLEKSRLLSDRFSAERPKGSFSTLEIQRTEQGDSAMYLCASSFPIGGNGYTFGSGTRLTVV.

The V gene is TRBV27, the J gene TRBJ1-2, with a possible D match to TRBD1 (6 bases). The CDR3 contains 14 residues. From germline, CDR1 is MNHEY and CDR2 SMNVEV (reference sequence). V was shortened by 5 bases and J by 0 bases, with 10 bases between the two germline ends. The CDR3 here is CASSPWTANYGYTF. In DNA, the CDR3 is TGTGCCAGCAGTCCTTGGACAGCTAACTATGGCTACACCTTC.

This chain connects TRBV7-9 to TRBJ2-2, with a possible D match to TRBD1 (5 bases). The V end was cut by 5 bases, the J end by 2 bases, with 9 bases between. Germline CDR1 SEHNR, CDR2 FQNEAQ (reference sequence). CDR3 size: 14 residues. In nucleotides, the CDR3 is TGTGCCAGCAGCCCCAGGGCTAACACCGGGGAGCTGTTTTTT. It translates to CASSPRANTGELFF.

The chain couples TRBV28 to TRBJ2-5; TRBD2 matches at 8 bases. CDR1 is MDHEN, CDR2 SYDVKM, per germline. The CDR3 loop spans 16 amino acids. With V trimmed by 4 bases and J by 4 bases, 11 bases remained unmatched. CDR3 protein: CASSWLQAGDLETQYF. The CDR3 DNA reads as TGTGCCAGCAGTTGGTTACAAGCGGGGGATTTAGAGACCCAGTACTTC.

With regard to this clonotype: A much larger clonotype is one base distant, so this may be a read error. The chain combines TRBV5-1 with TRBJ2-1; TRBD2 is a possible D gene (6 bases). Germline assignment: CDR1 SGHRS and CDR2 YFSETQ. The CDR3 length is 16 residues. The chain's CDR3 is CASSLGPGGSYNGQFF. The CDR3 nucleotides read TGCGCCAGCAGCTTGGGGCCTGGGGGGTCTTACAATGGGCAGTTCTTC.

The table lists this clonotype with a count of one. This sequence may be a read error, since a much larger clone differs from it by one base. The chain has TRBV5-1 and TRBJ2-5, with D possibly TRBD2 on 5 matching bases. Trimming stripped 4 bases from V and 11 bases from J, with 24 bases between. This CDR3 contains 15 residues. Germline CDR1 and CDR2: SGHRS and YFSETQ. This CDR3 is CASSRGRYSWDEQYF. In nucleotides, the CDR3 is TGCGCCAGCAGCCGGGGTCGGTACTCCTGGGATGAGCAGTACTTC.

This clonotype was detected a few times. The chain carries TRBV4-1 and TRBJ2-1, with 8 bases matching TRBD2. The CDR3 has 14 residues. CDR1 and CDR2 from the germline V gene are MGHRA and YSYEKL. J was trimmed by 9 bases and V by 4 bases; bases with no gene match: 8. The CDR3: CASSRDGGAIEQFF. CDR3 sequence (DNA): TGCGCCAGCAGCCGGGACGGGGGGGCGATTGAGCAGTTCTTC.

This clonotype has more than one count but fewer than ten. The V and J genes are TRBV15 and TRBJ1-5, with a possible D match to TRBD1 (6 bases). Germline V CDR1 and CDR2: LNHNV, YYDKDF (reference sequence). Trimming shortened V by 3 bases and J by 2 bases, and 20 bases separated the two germline ends. The CDR3 covers 18 residues. The CDR3 loop is CATSRRQGIEMGNQPQHF. For the CDR3, the DNA is TGTGCCACCAGCAGGCGTCAGGGGATCGAGATGGGCAATCAGCCCCAGCATTTT.

This rearrangement joins TRBV28 to TRBJ2-1; a weak D match, TRBD2 (6 bases). Per germline, CDR1 MDHEN and CDR2 SYDVKM. With 3 bases removed from V and 7 bases from J, the gap between germline ends came to 10 bases. The CDR3 has 13 residues. DNA for the CDR3: TGTGCCAGCAGTTTTTGGCGGGGAAATGAGCAGTTCTTC. Translated: CASSFWRGNEQFF.

V and J are TRBV20-1 and TRBJ2-5; D gene ambiguous. CDR1 and CDR2 (germline): DFQATT, SNEGSKA (reference sequence). The CDR3 contains 12 residues. V was shortened by 2 bases and J by 0 bases, with 4 bases between the two germline ends. The CDR3 region has the DNA TGCAGTGCTAGAAGTTACCAAGAGACCCAGTACTTC. Residues: CSARSYQETQYF.

The chain recombines TRBV7-8 with TRBJ2-5, with 10 bases lining up with TRBD1. The CDR3 is 14 residues long. Germline V gives CDR1 SGHVS, CDR2 FQNEAQ. Unmatched junction bases numbered 7, after V lost 3 bases and J lost 9 bases. CDR3 sequence: CASSFGTGVFAQYF. CDR3 DNA: TGTGCCAGCAGCTTCGGGACAGGGGTGTTCGCCCAGTACTTC.

This clonotype was picked up a small number of times. CDR3 region: CASNRDRQETQYF. The CDR3 DNA is TGTGCCAGCAATCGGGACAGACAAGAGACCCAGTACTTC. The chain carries TRBV6-6 and TRBJ2-5, with TRBD1 matching 7 bases. The V gene's germline CDR1 is MNHNY and CDR2 SVGAGI (reference sequence). This CDR3 is 13 amino acids long. The trim removed 7 bases at V and 2 bases at J, leaving 4 bases unmatched.

The chain links TRBV10-2 to TRBJ1-1; tentatively, D is TRBD1 (5 bases). Trimming stripped 4 bases from V and 6 bases from J, with 15 bases between. The CDR3 is 14 residues long. CDR1 is WSHSY and CDR2 is SAAADI in the germline V gene. This CDR3 reads CASSGAGPAPEAFF. Here the CDR3 DNA reads TGCGCCAGCAGTGGGGCGGGACCCGCACCTGAAGCTTTCTTT.

About this clonotype itself: The junction departs from the called germline gene at one end, perhaps through a read error. The chain combines TRBV5-4 with TRBJ2-3; possibly TRBD1 or TRBD2 for D (5 bases each). This CDR3 is 14 amino acids long. Per germline, CDR1 SGHNT and CDR2 YYREEE (reference sequence). The CDR3 sequence is CAGSMGVDSDTQYF. DNA of the CDR3: TGTGCCGGCAGTATGGGGGTGGATTCAGATACGCAGTATTTT.

The chain uses TRBV3-1 and TRBJ2-7, with D possibly matching TRBD2 (5 bases). Per germline, CDR1 LGHDT and CDR2 YNNKEL (reference sequence). The V end lost 1 base, the J end lost 2 bases, and 9 bases lay between the germline ends. The CDR3 contains 14 residues. CDR3 amino acids: CASSQGLGAYEQYF. The CDR3 DNA reads as TGTGCCAGCAGCCAAGGTCTCGGGGCCTACGAGCAGTACTTC.

This clonotype was found a few times. V gene TRBV7-2 combines with J gene TRBJ2-5, with TRBD2 identical over 7 bases. The CDR3 totals 15 residues. J was trimmed by 4 bases and V by 4 bases; bases with no gene match: 9. Per the germline V gene, CDR1 is SGHTA and CDR2 is FQGNSA. CDR3 region: CASSYRAGTGETQYF. CDR3 sequence (DNA): TGTGCCAGCAGCTATAGAGCGGGGACTGGAGAGACCCAGTACTTC.